The TCR beta chain under discussion was sequenced for a study of cytomegalovirus exposure and HLA in healthy donors. Study as a whole: Within the Caucasian-associated ancestry cluster were 81% of the approximately 370 genotyped donors.

Regarding the study as a whole: A missense DCLRE1C variant was associated with V- and J-gene trimming of TCR beta chains in a later analysis, and an independent cohort replicated the association. An analysis was carried out at a later point. It showed that HLA-associated TCR beta chains were more clonally expanded than equally common non-associated chains.

As for this clone: Antigen unknown.

A multiplex PCR was run with 60 Vbeta primers and 13 Jbeta primers. Sequencing was performed with immunoSEQ multiplex PCR; in TCRdb, only in-frame clones are kept and a portion is missing. The sample's table shows approximately 140,000 clones. The receptor was isolated from a middle-aged man in good health and CMV-seronegative. Sequencing was performed on PBMCs.

The CDR3 DNA follows: TGTGCCAGCCGGGGGGGCGGTGAAAAACTGTTTTTT. This encodes CASRGGGEKLFF. The rearrangement uses TRBV2 and TRBJ1-4, with a tentative D call TRBD1 (6 bases). CDR3 size: 12 residues. V was shortened by 8 bases and J by 7 bases, with 11 bases between the two germline ends. Per the germline V gene, CDR1 is SNHLY and CDR2 is FYNNEI. Full variable domain (missing parts from reference TRBV2 and TRBJ1-4): EPEVTQTPSHQVTQMGQEVILRCVPISNHLYFYWYRQILGQKVEFLVSFYNNEISEKSEIFDDQFSVERPDGSNFTLKIRSTKLEDSAMYFCASRGGGEKLFFGSGTQLSVL.